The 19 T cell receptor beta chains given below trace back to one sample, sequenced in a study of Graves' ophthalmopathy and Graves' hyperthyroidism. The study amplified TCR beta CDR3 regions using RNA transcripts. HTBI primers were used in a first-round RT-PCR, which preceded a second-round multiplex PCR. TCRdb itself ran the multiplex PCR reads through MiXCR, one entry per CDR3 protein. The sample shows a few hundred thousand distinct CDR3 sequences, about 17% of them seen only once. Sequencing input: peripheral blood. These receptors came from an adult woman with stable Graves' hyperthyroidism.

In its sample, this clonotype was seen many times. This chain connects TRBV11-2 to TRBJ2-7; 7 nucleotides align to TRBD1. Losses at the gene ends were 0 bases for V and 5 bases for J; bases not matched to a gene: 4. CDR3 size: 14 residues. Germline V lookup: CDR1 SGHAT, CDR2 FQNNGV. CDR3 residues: CASSLDPGGNEQYF. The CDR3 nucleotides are TGTGCCAGCAGCTTAGATCCAGGGGGAAACGAGCAGTACTTC.

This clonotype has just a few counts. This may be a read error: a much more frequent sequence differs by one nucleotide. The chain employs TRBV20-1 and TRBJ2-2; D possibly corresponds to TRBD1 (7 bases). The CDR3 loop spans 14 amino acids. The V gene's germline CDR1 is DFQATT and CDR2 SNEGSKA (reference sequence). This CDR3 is CSAIDRARFGGLCF. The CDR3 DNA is TGCAGTGCTATCGACAGGGCCCGGTTTGGGGGGCTGTGTTTT.

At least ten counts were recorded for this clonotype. The DNA for the CDR3 is TGTGCCAGCATGCGGGAAATCGGGGAGCTGTTTTTT. As protein: CASMREIGELFF. The chain carries TRBV6-5 and TRBJ2-2; tentatively, D is TRBD2 (6 bases). The CDR3 consists of 12 residues. Germline V gene sequence: CDR1 MNHEY, CDR2 SVGAGI. The V and J ends lost 7 bases and 7 bases respectively, with 10 bases between them.

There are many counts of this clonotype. The CDR3 region has the DNA TGTGCCAGCAGCCAAGGAAACAGGGGGCCTCCTAACTATGGCTACACCTTC. This gives the protein CASSQGNRGPPNYGYTF. This chain connects TRBV4-2 to TRBJ1-2; 9 positions match TRBD1. Germline assignment: CDR1 LGHNA and CDR2 YNFKEQ. The CDR3 runs to 17 residues. Unmatched junction bases numbered 6, after V lost 1 base and J lost 0 bases.

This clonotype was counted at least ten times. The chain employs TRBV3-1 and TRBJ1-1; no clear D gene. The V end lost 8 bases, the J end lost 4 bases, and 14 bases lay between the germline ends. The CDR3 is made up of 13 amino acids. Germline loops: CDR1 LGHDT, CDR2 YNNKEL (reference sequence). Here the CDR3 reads CASSVSGGTEAFF. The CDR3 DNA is TGTGCCAGCTCCGTCAGTGGTGGCACTGAAGCTTTCTTT.

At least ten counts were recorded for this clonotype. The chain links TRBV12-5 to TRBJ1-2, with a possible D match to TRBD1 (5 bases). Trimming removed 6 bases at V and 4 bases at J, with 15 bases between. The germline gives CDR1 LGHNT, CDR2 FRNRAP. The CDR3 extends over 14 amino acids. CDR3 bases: TGTGCTAGTGGGGTGACAGAGACACTCTATGGCTACACCTTC. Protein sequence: CASGVTETLYGYTF.

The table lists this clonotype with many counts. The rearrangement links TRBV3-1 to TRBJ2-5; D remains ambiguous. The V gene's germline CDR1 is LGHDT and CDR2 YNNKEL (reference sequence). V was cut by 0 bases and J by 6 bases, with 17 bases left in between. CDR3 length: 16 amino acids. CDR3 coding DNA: TGTGCCAGCAGCCAAGAGTGGCCATCGGTGCTAAAGACCCAGTACTTC. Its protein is CASSQEWPSVLKTQYF.

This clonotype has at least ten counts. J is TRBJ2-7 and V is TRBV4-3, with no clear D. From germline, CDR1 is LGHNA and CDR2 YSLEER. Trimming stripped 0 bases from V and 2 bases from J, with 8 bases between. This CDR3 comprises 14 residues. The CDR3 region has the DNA TGCGCCAGCAGCCAAGAGGCTAGAACCTACGAGCAGTACTTC. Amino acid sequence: CASSQEARTYEQYF.

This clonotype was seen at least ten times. CDR3 sequence: CASRLGLAGETYEQYF. The CDR3 nucleotides are TGTGCCAGCAGACTCGGATTAGCGGGAGAGACCTACGAGCAGTACTTC. The rearrangement uses TRBV6-5 and TRBJ2-7; 9 bases line up with TRBD2. The V segment lost 6 bases and the J segment 2 bases; nucleotides outside the gene matches: 11. The CDR3 has 16 residues. Germline-derived CDR1 and CDR2 are MNHEY and SVGAGI.

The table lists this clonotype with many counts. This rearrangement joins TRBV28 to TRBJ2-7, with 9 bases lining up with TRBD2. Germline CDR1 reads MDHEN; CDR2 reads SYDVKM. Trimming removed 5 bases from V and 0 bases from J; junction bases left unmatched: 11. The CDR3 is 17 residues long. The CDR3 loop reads CASSPPGLAGSSYEQYF. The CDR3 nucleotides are TGTGCCAGCAGTCCACCGGGGCTAGCGGGGAGCTCCTACGAGCAGTACTTC.

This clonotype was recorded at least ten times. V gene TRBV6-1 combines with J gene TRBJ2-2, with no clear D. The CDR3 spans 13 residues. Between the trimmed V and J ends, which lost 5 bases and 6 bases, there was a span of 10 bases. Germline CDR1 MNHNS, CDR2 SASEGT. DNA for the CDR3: TGTGCCAGCAGTCTAGGTGGAGCCGGGGAGCTGTTTTTT. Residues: CASSLGGAGELFF.

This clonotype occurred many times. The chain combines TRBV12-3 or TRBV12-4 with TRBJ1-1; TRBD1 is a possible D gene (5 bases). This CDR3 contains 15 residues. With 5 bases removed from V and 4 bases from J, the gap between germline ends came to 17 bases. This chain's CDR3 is CASSRRVGVSTEAFF. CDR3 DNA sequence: TGTGCCAGCAGTCGGCGGGTAGGGGTGAGCACTGAAGCTTTCTTT.

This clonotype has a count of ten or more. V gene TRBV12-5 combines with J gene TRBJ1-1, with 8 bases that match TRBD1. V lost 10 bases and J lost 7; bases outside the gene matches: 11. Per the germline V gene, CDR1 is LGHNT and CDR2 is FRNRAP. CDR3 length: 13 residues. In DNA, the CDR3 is TGTGCTACAAACATCGACAGGGGCGGTGAAGCTTTCTTT. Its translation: CATNIDRGGEAFF.

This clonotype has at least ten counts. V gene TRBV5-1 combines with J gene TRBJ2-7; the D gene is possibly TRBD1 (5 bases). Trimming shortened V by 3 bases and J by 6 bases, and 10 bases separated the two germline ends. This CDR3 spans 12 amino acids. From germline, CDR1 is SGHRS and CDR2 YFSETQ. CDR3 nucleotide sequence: TGCGCCAGCAGCTACTCGACAGCCGAGCAGTACTTC. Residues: CASSYSTAEQYF.

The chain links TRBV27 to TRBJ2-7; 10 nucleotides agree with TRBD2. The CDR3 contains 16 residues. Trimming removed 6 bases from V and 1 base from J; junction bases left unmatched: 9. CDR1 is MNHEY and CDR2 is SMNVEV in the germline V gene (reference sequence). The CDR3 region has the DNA TGTGCCAGCAGACCGGGACTAGCGATTTCTTCCTACGAGCAGTACTTC. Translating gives CASRPGLAISSYEQYF.

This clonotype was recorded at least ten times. For the CDR3, the DNA is TGTGCCAGCAGGGGACAGTATAGCAATCAGCCCCAGCATTTT. Its translation is CASRGQYSNQPQHF. The chain has TRBV28 and TRBJ1-5, with TRBD1 matching over 7 bases. Germline values: CDR1 MDHEN, CDR2 SYDVKM. The CDR3 totals 14 residues. With V trimmed by 6 bases and J by 0 bases, 2 bases remained unmatched.

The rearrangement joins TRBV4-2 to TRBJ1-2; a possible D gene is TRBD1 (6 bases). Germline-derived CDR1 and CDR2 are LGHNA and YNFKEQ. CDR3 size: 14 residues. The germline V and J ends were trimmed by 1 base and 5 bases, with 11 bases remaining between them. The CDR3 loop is CASSQGDRSYGYTF. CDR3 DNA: TGTGCCAGCAGCCAAGGCGACAGGTCGTATGGCTACACCTTC.

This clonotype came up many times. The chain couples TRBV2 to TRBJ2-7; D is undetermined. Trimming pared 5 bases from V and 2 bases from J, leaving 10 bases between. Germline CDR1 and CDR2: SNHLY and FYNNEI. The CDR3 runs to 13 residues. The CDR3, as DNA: TGTGCCAGCAGTCGGATTGCGACCTACGAGCAGTACTTC. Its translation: CASSRIATYEQYF.

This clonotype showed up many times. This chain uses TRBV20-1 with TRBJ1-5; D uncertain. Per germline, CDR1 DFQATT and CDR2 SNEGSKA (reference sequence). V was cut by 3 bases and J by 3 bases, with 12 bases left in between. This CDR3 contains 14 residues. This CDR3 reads CSARGAANNQPQHF. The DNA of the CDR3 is TGCAGTGCTAGGGGTGCGGCAAACAATCAGCCCCAGCATTTT.